The 19 T cell receptor beta chains in this list originate from one sample, sequenced in a study of cytomegalovirus exposure and HLA in healthy donors (TCRdb year 2017). Receptor amplification or capture employed the immunoSEQ multiplex PCR assay. For the multiplex PCR, a mixture combining 60 forward primers for TCR Vbeta segments and 13 reverse primers for TCR Jbeta segments was used. Sourced from immuneACCESS, this table was stored by TCRdb with only in-frame sequences that have V and J called. A share of the clones is absent; for the studies checked, an unresolved V gene accounts for under half, and the remainder has no known explanation. Across this sample there are roughly 160,000 clones, with approximately 77% seen only once. About 3.8% of the sample belongs to the ten largest clones. What was sequenced was PBMCs. The receptors derive from a young man in good health and CMV-seropositive.

This chain uses TRBV30 with TRBJ1-4; 9 nucleotides agree with TRBD1. This CDR3 contains 16 residues. V lost 5 bases and J lost 2; bases outside the gene matches: 9. Germline CDR1 and CDR2: GTSNPN and SVGIG (reference sequence). The CDR3 coding sequence is TGTGCCTGGGGAGAAACAGGGGGCCCTACTAATGAAAAACTGTTTTTT. Its translation is CAWGETGGPTNEKLFF.

V usage is TRBV5-1 and J usage is TRBJ2-2, with 7 positions matching TRBD1. Germline trimming cut 3 bases from V and 0 bases from J; bases unmatched to any gene: 2. The CDR3 spans 15 residues. Per germline, CDR1 SGHRS and CDR2 YFSETQ. The CDR3 loop is CASSSQGTNTGELFF. Here the CDR3 DNA reads TGCGCCAGCAGCTCACAGGGGACGAACACCGGGGAGCTGTTTTTT. Full variable domain (rest looked up from reference TRBV5-1 and TRBJ2-2): KAGVTQTPRYLIKTRGQQVTLSCSPISGHRSVSWYQQTPGQGLQFLFEYFSETQRNKGNFPGRFSGRQFSNSRSEMNVSTLELGDSALYLCASSSQGTNTGELFFGEGSRLTVL.

The J gene is TRBJ2-7, the V gene TRBV30; 7 nucleotides match TRBD1. Germline-derived CDR1 and CDR2 are GTSNPN and SVGIG (reference sequence). This CDR3 comprises 13 residues. V lost 1 base, J lost 4 bases, and 4 bases stayed unmatched. The CDR3 reads CAWSEDREYEQYF. CDR3 nucleotide sequence: TGTGCCTGGAGTGAAGACAGGGAGTACGAGCAGTACTTC.

The rearrangement uses TRBV11-3 and TRBJ2-2; 10 bases match TRBD2. The CDR3 is 17 amino acids. J lost 6 bases, V lost 4 bases, and 11 bases had no gene match. Germline lookup yields CDR1 SGHNT and CDR2 YENEEA. The CDR3 DNA is TGTGCCAGCAGCTCACGACTAGCGGGCCACATGCCCGGGGAGCTGTTTTTT. Protein: CASSSRLAGHMPGELFF.

This chain links TRBV4-3 with TRBJ2-1; D is uncertain. The ends were cut back, 0 bases at V and 2 bases at J, with 8 bases in the middle. The CDR3 has 15 amino acids. The germline V gene has CDR1 LGHNA and CDR2 YSLEER. In nucleotides, the CDR3 is TGCGCCAGCAGCCAAGATTCGGCGGCCTACAATGAGCAGTTCTTC. It encodes CASSQDSAAYNEQFF.

The V and J genes are TRBV11-2 and TRBJ1-5; 11 bases map to TRBD1. The trim removed 7 bases at V and 6 bases at J, leaving 8 bases unmatched. CDR3 length: 15 amino acids. Per germline, CDR1 SGHAT and CDR2 FQNNGV. The CDR3 reads CASTNGQGAGQPQHF. CDR3 DNA sequence: TGTGCCAGCACCAATGGACAGGGGGCGGGTCAGCCCCAGCATTTT.

CDR3 amino acids: CASSERQGAGEQYF. The CDR3 nucleotides read TGTGCCAGCAGTGAGAGACAGGGGGCGGGCGAGCAGTACTTC. J is TRBJ2-7 and V is TRBV2; TRBD1 aligns across 10 bases. CDR3 length: 14 amino acids. Germline loops: CDR1 SNHLY, CDR2 FYNNEI. V lost 3 bases, J lost 6 bases, and 5 bases stayed unmatched.

This clone has a single count. The J gene is TRBJ2-1, the V gene TRBV5-1; TRBD1 agrees at 9 bases. V was clipped by 0 bases and J by 1 base; unmatched bases: 5. Germline V gene lookup returns CDR1 SGHRS and CDR2 YFSETQ. This CDR3 spans 17 amino acids. The CDR3 coding sequence is TGCGCCAGCAGCTTGGTAAACAGGGGGCTATCCTACAATGAGCAGTTCTTC. It is translated as CASSLVNRGLSYNEQFF.

This clone occurred once. The J gene is TRBJ1-6, the V gene TRBV10-3, with D maybe TRBD1 (5 bases). The CDR3 totals 13 residues. The V end lost 4 bases, the J end lost 14 bases, and 15 bases lay between the germline ends. CDR1 ENHRY and CDR2 SYGVKD come from the germline V gene. In DNA, the CDR3 is TGTGCCATCAGTGCACAGGACCCTACCGCCCTCCACTTT. It yields the protein CAISAQDPTALHF.

This chain joins TRBV9 and TRBJ1-1; a weak D match, TRBD1 (6 bases). CDR3 length: 16 amino acids. CDR1 and CDR2 (germline): SGDLS, YYNGEE. Trimming stripped 4 bases from V and 1 base from J, with 17 bases between. For the CDR3, the DNA is TGTGCCAGCAGCCCCCAATATCGGACAGCGAACACTGAAGCTTTCTTT. Its protein is CASSPQYRTANTEAFF.

The V gene is TRBV1, the J gene TRBJ2-1; the D call TRBD1 from the table was never checked on the DNA. TRBV1 is given as a pseudogene. This CDR3 contains 14 residues. CDR3 in DNA: TGCACCAGCAGCCAGGGACAGGGGACATGCGAGCAGTTCTTC. Translation: CTSSQGQGTCEQFF.

This chain uses TRBV7-9 with TRBJ2-5, with 10 bases matching TRBD2. Per germline, CDR1 SEHNR and CDR2 FQNEAQ (reference sequence). The CDR3 sequence is 16 residues long. V shed 3 bases, J shed 2 bases, and the junction held 6 bases outside the gene matches. CDR3: CASSFGLAAYQETQYF. CDR3 in DNA: TGTGCCAGCAGCTTTGGACTAGCGGCTTATCAAGAGACCCAGTACTTC.

This clone has a handful of counts. The chain links TRBV7-2 to TRBJ2-3; 9 nucleotides match TRBD2. After removal of 2 bases from V and 1 base from J, the junction contained 1 base not matched to a gene. This CDR3 has 15 residues. Germline assignment: CDR1 SGHTA and CDR2 FQGNSA. The CDR3 nucleotides are TGTGCCAGCAGCTTACGCGGGGGGGGCACAGATACGCAGTATTTT. Its translation: CASSLRGGGTDTQYF.

This rearrangement joins TRBV4-3 to TRBJ2-7, with 9 positions matching TRBD2. Germline V gene lookup returns CDR1 LGHNA and CDR2 YSLEER. Losses at the gene ends were 4 bases for V and 10 bases for J; bases not matched to a gene: 17. CDR3 length: 16 residues. The DNA for the CDR3 is TGCGCCAGCAGCCTTCTCATGGGGACTAGCCGCCCCACTCAGTACTTC. This translates into CASSLLMGTSRPTQYF.

This chain joins TRBV6-5 and TRBJ2-3; 10 bases align to TRBD2. CDR1 and CDR2 from the germline V gene are MNHEY and SVGAGI. The CDR3 runs 12 residues. The V segment lost 4 bases and the J segment 8 bases; nucleotides outside the gene matches: 0. This chain's CDR3 is CASSSSGGTQYF. The CDR3 nucleotides read TGTGCCAGCAGTTCTAGCGGGGGTACGCAGTATTTT.

The chain employs TRBV2 and TRBJ1-6; D unresolved. The germline V gene has CDR1 SNHLY and CDR2 FYNNEI. The CDR3 runs to 14 residues. Between the trimmed V and J ends, which lost 4 bases and 2 bases, there was a span of 6 bases. CDR3 DNA sequence: TGTGCCAGCAGTGTGGCAGCCTATAATTCACCCCTCCACTTT. Translated, it gives CASSVAAYNSPLHF.

The chain couples TRBV7-2 to TRBJ2-3; D remains ambiguous. The V gene's germline CDR1 is SGHTA and CDR2 FQGNSA. The CDR3 has 12 amino acids. Trimming removed 4 bases from V and 5 bases from J, with 7 bases in between. CDR3 nucleotide sequence: TGTGCCAGCAGCTACCTAGGAGATACGCAGTATTTT. Amino acids: CASSYLGDTQYF.

V usage is TRBV9 and J usage is TRBJ1-4, with 11 bases that match TRBD1. J was trimmed by 12 bases and V by 2 bases; bases with no gene match: 9. Looked up from germline, CDR1 is SGDLS and CDR2 is YYNGEE. This CDR3 region has 15 residues. This CDR3 reads CASSVDRGPLGELFF. The CDR3 region has the DNA TGTGCCAGCAGCGTGGACAGGGGGCCCCTCGGAGAACTGTTTTTT.

V gene TRBV5-1 combines with J gene TRBJ2-3, with 11 positions matching TRBD1. The junction had 5 bases not matched to a gene; V was cut back by 2 bases and J by 3 bases. The CDR3 covers 16 residues. Looked up from germline, CDR1 is SGHRS and CDR2 is YFSETQ. The CDR3 reads CASSFSGTGGTDTQYF. CDR3 in DNA: TGCGCCAGCAGCTTTTCCGGGACAGGGGGTACAGATACGCAGTATTTT.